This TCR beta chain was identified during a study of vaccination and CD4 T cells after COVID-19. In the study overall: The convalescents included six males and four females, and among them two were Hispanic while seven were Caucasian. The study sampled three convalescent patients at day 14 and again at days 161 to 241 post-vaccination.

Time point defined: late sampling 161 to 241 days after vaccination in a few convalescent patients. Each CDR3 protein is one row after TCRdb ran MiXCR on the PCR reads. Of about 28,000 distinct CDR3 sequences in the sample, about 50% were seen once. On this clonotype itself: Its antigen remains unknown.

Germline loops: CDR1 SEHNR, CDR2 FQNEAQ (reference sequence). Trimming cost V 6 bases and J 5 bases; bases outside gene matches: 15. This CDR3 region has 18 residues. General study points: The authors identified 304 of 307 vaccine-specific clones in convalescent patients as spike mono-reactive.

The chain links TRBV7-9 to TRBJ2-5, with TRBD2 identical over 13 bases. The sequencing here drew on CD4+ T cells from blood, taken about 7 months after SARS-CoV-2 vaccination. The source is a human donor who had recovered from COVID-19. Here the CDR3 DNA reads TGTGCCAGCAGTCCCGGGACTAGCGGGAAAAACCTTGGGGAGACCCAGTACTTC. Translating it yields CASSPGTSGKNLGETQYF.